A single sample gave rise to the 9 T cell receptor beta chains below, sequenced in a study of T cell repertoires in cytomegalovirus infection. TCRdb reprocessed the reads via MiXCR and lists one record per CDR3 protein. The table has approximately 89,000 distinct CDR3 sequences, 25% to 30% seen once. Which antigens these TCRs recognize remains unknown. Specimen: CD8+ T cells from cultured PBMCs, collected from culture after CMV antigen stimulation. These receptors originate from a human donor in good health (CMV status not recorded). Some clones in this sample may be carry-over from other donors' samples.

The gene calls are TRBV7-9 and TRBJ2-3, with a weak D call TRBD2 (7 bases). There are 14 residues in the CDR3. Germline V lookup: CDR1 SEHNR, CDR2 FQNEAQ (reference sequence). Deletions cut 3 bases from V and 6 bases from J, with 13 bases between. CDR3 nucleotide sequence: TGTGCCAGCAGCTTCCCGGGGGGCCACGATACGCAGTATTTT. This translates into CASSFPGGHDTQYF.

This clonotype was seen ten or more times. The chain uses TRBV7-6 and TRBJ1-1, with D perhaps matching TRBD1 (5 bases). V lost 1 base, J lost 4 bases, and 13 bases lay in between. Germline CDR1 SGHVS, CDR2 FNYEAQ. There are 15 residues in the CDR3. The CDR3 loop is CASSLGGRGRTEAFF. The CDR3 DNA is TGTGCCAGCAGCTTAGGGGGTAGGGGACGCACTGAAGCTTTCTTT.

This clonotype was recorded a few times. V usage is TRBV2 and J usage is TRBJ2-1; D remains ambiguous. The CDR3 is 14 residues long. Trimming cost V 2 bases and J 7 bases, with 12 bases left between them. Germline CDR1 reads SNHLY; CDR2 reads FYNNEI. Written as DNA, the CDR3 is TGTGCCAGCAGTGAATTCGCTAGTCTTAATGAGCAGTTCTTC. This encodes CASSEFASLNEQFF.

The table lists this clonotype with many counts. The CDR3 protein is CASSLGGGPSSGNTIYF. The CDR3 region has the DNA TGTGCCAGCAGCTTAGGGGGGGGCCCTAGCTCTGGAAACACCATATATTTT. This chain connects TRBV7-2 to TRBJ1-3, with D possibly being TRBD1 (6 bases). V was shortened by 1 base and J by 0 bases, with 13 bases between the two germline ends. The CDR3 spans 17 residues. In germline, CDR1 is SGHTA, CDR2 FQGNSA.

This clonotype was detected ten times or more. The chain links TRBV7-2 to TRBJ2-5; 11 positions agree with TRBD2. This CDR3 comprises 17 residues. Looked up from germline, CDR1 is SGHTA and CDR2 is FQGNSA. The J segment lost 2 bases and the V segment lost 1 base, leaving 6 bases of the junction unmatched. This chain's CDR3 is CASSLGASGGLQETQYF. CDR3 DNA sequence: TGTGCCAGCAGCTTAGGGGCTAGCGGGGGGTTGCAAGAGACCCAGTACTTC.

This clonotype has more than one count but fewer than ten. The CDR3: CASSLYPDSTSGNTIYF. In DNA, the CDR3 is TGTGCCAGCAGTTTATACCCGGACAGCACCTCTGGAAACACCATATATTTT. The V call is TRBV28, the J call TRBJ1-3; possibly TRBD1 for D (6 bases). The germline CDR1 and CDR2 sequences are MDHEN and SYDVKM. This CDR3 has 17 amino acids. Trimming removed 1 base at V and 0 bases at J, with 13 bases between.

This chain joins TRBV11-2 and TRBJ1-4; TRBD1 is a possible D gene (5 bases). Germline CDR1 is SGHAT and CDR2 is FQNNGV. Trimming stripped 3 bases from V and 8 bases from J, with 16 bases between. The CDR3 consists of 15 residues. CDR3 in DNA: TGTGCCAGCAGCTTCTTTCCAGGGAGTGAGGAAAAACTGTTTTTT. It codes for CASSFFPGSEEKLFF.

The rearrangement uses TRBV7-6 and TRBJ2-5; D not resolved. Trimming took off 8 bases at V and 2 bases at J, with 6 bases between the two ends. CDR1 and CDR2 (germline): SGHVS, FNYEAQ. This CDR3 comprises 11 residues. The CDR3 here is CASASQETQYF. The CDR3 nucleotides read TGTGCCAGCGCGTCACAAGAGACCCAGTACTTC. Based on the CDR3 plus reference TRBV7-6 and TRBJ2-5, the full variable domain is GAGVSQSPRYKVTKRGQDVALRCDPISGHVSLYWYRQALGQGPEFLTYFNYEAQQDKSGLPNDRFSAERPEGSISTLTIQRTEQRDSAMYRCASASQETQYFGPGTRLLVL.

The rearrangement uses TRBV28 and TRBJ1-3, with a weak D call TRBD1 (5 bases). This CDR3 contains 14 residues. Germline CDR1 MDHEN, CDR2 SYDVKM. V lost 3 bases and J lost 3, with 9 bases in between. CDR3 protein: CASSLGGGGNTIYF. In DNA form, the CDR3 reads TGTGCCAGCAGTTTGGGGGGTGGTGGAAACACCATATATTTT.